A single sample gave rise to the 16 T cell receptor beta chains below, sequenced in a study of shared clonotypes between healthy human individuals. TCRdb keeps only in-frame clones here, not all; method: immunoSEQ multiplex PCR. The sample yields roughly 2.2 million clones, roughly 93% seen once. The material sequenced was naive CD4+ T cells from PBMCs. Stated subset: CD45RA+ positively selected. The receptors stem from a man aged 18 to 35 in good health. Some clones in this sample may be carry-over from other donors' samples.

V and J are TRBV7-2 and TRBJ2-2; D tentatively reads TRBD1 or TRBD2 (5 bases each). V dropped 5 bases and J dropped 4 bases, with 17 bases sitting between them. The CDR3 spans 16 residues. The germline gives CDR1 SGHTA, CDR2 FQGNSA. The CDR3 sequence: CASSPRPRGATGELFF. The CDR3 coding sequence is TGTGCCAGCAGCCCAAGACCGAGGGGAGCCACCGGGGAGCTGTTTTTT. Full variable domain (remainder filled in from reference TRBV7-2 and TRBJ2-2): GAGVSQSPSNKVTEKGKDVELRCDPISGHTALYWYRQSLGQGLEFLIYFQGNSAPDKSGLPSDRFSAERTGGSVSTLTIQRTQQEDSAVYLCASSPRPRGATGELFFGEGSRLTVL.

This sequence joins TRBV18 and TRBJ2-6; D not resolved. Per germline, CDR1 KGHSH and CDR2 LQKENI. The CDR3 length is 19 residues. Trimming removed 3 bases from V and 2 bases from J, with 20 bases in between. The CDR3 protein is CASSPTGTRPRPGANVLTF. CDR3 coding DNA: TGTGCCAGCTCACCTACCGGTACCCGCCCCCGGCCTGGGGCCAACGTCCTGACTTTC.

The J gene is TRBJ2-1, the V gene TRBV11-2; TRBD1 matches at 9 bases. From germline, CDR1 is SGHAT and CDR2 FQNNGV. CDR3 length: 15 residues. V trimming: 5 bases; J trimming: 5 bases; junction bases outside the gene matches: 7. Here the CDR3 reads CASSKSGQGHNEQFF. The CDR3, as DNA: TGTGCCAGCAGCAAGTCGGGACAGGGACACAATGAGCAGTTCTTC. Full variable domain (outside the CDR3, taken from reference TRBV11-2 and TRBJ2-1): EAGVAQSPRYKIIEKRQSVAFWCNPISGHATLYWYQQILGQGPKLLIQFQNNGVVDDSQLPKDRFSAERLKGVDSTLKIQPAKLEDSAVYLCASSKSGQGHNEQFFGPGTRLTVL.

This clone was counted a few times. V is TRBV4-1 and J is TRBJ2-3, with D possibly matching TRBD2 (5 bases). Germline lookup yields CDR1 MGHRA and CDR2 YSYEKL. V was cut by 4 bases and J by 6 bases, with 23 bases left in between. The CDR3 consists of 17 residues. CDR3 amino acids: CASSRLSPRGPRDTQYF. DNA of the CDR3: TGCGCCAGCAGCCGTCTTAGTCCGAGAGGGCCTCGGGATACGCAGTATTTT.

The chain combines TRBV14 with TRBJ1-1; TRBD1 matches at 7 bases. Looked up from germline, CDR1 is SGHDN and CDR2 is FVKESK. The V and J ends lost 3 bases and 4 bases, in that order; junction bases with no gene match: 11. The CDR3 sequence is 16 residues long. CDR3 residues: CASSHGTAKGSTEAFF. The CDR3 DNA sequence: TGTGCCAGCAGCCACGGGACAGCCAAGGGTAGCACTGAAGCTTTCTTT.

The chain joins TRBV30 to TRBJ1-2; 10 nucleotides align to TRBD1. Germline lookup yields CDR1 GTSNPN and CDR2 SVGIG (reference sequence). This CDR3 spans 14 amino acids. Losses at the gene ends were 6 bases for V and 5 bases for J; bases not matched to a gene: 9. DNA of the CDR3: TGTGCCTGTTTTTCCGGGACAGGGGTGTATGGCTACACCTTC. The encoded protein is CACFSGTGVYGYTF. Based on the CDR3 plus reference TRBV30 and TRBJ1-2, the full variable domain is SQTIHQWPATLVQPVGSPLSLECTVEGTSNPNLYWYRQAAGRGLQLLFYSVGIGQISSEVPQNLSASRPQDRQFILSSKKLLLSDSGFYLCACFSGTGVYGYTFGSGTRLTVV.

The rearrangement links TRBV29-1 to TRBJ2-7, with TRBD2 as a possible D gene (6 bases). This CDR3 contains 11 residues. Looked up from germline, CDR1 is SQVTM and CDR2 is ANQGSEA. V gave up 4 bases and J gave up 6 bases, with 10 bases separating them. The CDR3 protein is CSVGLATEQYF. Written as DNA, the CDR3 is TGCAGCGTTGGTCTAGCGACCGAGCAGTACTTC.

V and J are TRBV5-1 and TRBJ2-7, with 8 bases that match TRBD1. There are 11 residues in the CDR3. CDR1 is SGHRS, CDR2 YFSETQ, per germline. Trimming removed 4 bases from V and 10 bases from J; junction bases left unmatched: 4. The CDR3 reads CASSMDRDQYF. The CDR3 DNA follows: TGCGCCAGCAGCATGGACAGGGATCAGTACTTC.

This clone was observed a single time. Additional DNA sequences in this sample encode the identical CDR3. The CDR3 nucleotides read TGTGCCAGCAGCTTAGGCCAGGGAAACTATGGCTACACCTTC. It yields the protein CASSLGQGNYGYTF. This chain joins TRBV11-1 and TRBJ1-2; D is perhaps TRBD1 (5 bases). CDR1 and CDR2 (germline): SGHAT, FQDESV (reference sequence). V dropped 1 base and J dropped 2 bases, with 8 bases sitting between them. This CDR3 comprises 14 residues.

The chain recombines TRBV18 with TRBJ1-3; no firm D call. Germline CDR1 reads KGHSH; CDR2 reads LQKENI. This CDR3 region has 15 residues. V gave up 2 bases and J gave up 3 bases, with 11 bases separating them. The CDR3: CASSPGLGVGNTIYF. Written as DNA, the CDR3 is TGTGCCAGCTCACCAGGGCTCGGAGTTGGAAACACCATATATTTT.

The chain carries TRBV9 and TRBJ2-3; 8 nucleotides line up with TRBD2. Germline CDR1 is SGDLS and CDR2 is YYNGEE. The V segment lost 4 bases and the J segment 3 bases; nucleotides outside the gene matches: 7. This CDR3 is built from 15 residues. The CDR3 DNA reads TGTGCCAGCAGCCCCCACGCGGGAGGAACAGATACGCAGTATTTT. It translates to CASSPHAGGTDTQYF.

V and J are TRBV27 and TRBJ1-2, with 12 bases lining up with TRBD1. The V gene end was trimmed by 0 bases and the J gene end by 6 bases; junction bases not matched to a gene: 8. Per germline, CDR1 MNHEY and CDR2 SMNVEV (reference sequence). The CDR3 extends over 17 amino acids. CDR3 bases: TGTGCCAGCAGTTTATCTCGCGGGACAGGGGGCGTGGATGGCTACACCTTC. Its protein is CASSLSRGTGGVDGYTF.

The chain links TRBV5-4 to TRBJ2-7; 9 bases match TRBD1. J lost 5 bases, V lost 0 bases, and 6 bases had no gene match. This CDR3 region has 15 residues. CDR1 is SGHNT and CDR2 is YYREEE in the germline V gene (reference sequence). This CDR3 is CASSLAGTGSHEQYF. CDR3 nucleotides: TGTGCCAGCAGCTTGGCCGGGACAGGGTCCCACGAGCAGTACTTC.

The chain has TRBV29-1 and TRBJ2-7; D may be TRBD1 (7 bases). V lost 6 bases, J lost 1 base, and 13 bases lay in between. The CDR3 spans 13 residues. CDR1 SQVTM and CDR2 ANQGSEA come from the germline V gene. The CDR3 sequence: CSVLTGRSYEQYF. CDR3 DNA sequence: TGCAGCGTCTTGACAGGGAGGTCCTACGAGCAGTACTTC.

This clone came up once. The sample contains more than one DNA sequence encoding this CDR3. The V gene is TRBV9, the J gene TRBJ2-2; maybe TRBD1 (6 bases). With 3 bases removed from V and 2 bases from J, the gap between germline ends came to 8 bases. The CDR3 sequence is 14 residues long. Germline-derived CDR1 and CDR2 are SGDLS and YYNGEE. The CDR3 DNA is TGTGCCAGCAGCGCGGACAGAAACACCGGGGAGCTGTTTTTT. Translation gives CASSADRNTGELFF.

A word on this clone: The same CDR3 arises from other DNA sequences in this sample as well. This sequence joins TRBV28 and TRBJ2-7, with no clear D. Germline CDR1 MDHEN, CDR2 SYDVKM. The CDR3 length is 12 residues. V shed 5 bases and J shed 4 bases, with 9 bases lying between them. The CDR3 nucleotides read TGTGCCAGCAGTCTCGCTGAGTACGAGCAGTACTTC. It codes for CASSLAEYEQYF. The full variable domain, rest sourced from reference TRBV28 and TRBJ2-7, is DVKVTQSSRYLVKRTGEKVFLECVQDMDHENMFWYRQDPGLGLRLIYFSYDVKMKEKGDIPEGYSVSREKKERFSLILESASTNQTSMYLCASSLAEYEQYFGPGTRLTVT.